Following are 18 T cell receptor beta chains from one sample sequenced in a study of T-cell memory formation after mild COVID-19. Using its own MiXCR run on the 5' RACE reads, TCRdb lists one record per CDR3 protein. The table includes roughly 180,000 distinct CDR3 sequences, roughly 11% detected once. The sample taken for sequencing was PBMCs or a T cell subset sorted from them (not recorded which). The source is a man between 18 and 29 years old who had mild COVID-19 (a few samples of this study predate the infection). Cell type and time point are not known.

This clonotype was detected a few times. The chain combines TRBV12-3 or TRBV12-4 with TRBJ1-2, with 7 bases matching TRBD1. CDR3 size: 14 residues. V was pared by 6 bases and J by 6 bases, with 10 bases of the junction left unmatched. CDR3 sequence: CASSPRWQGDGYTF. The CDR3 DNA reads TGTGCCAGCAGCCCCCGGTGGCAGGGGGATGGCTACACCTTC.

V usage is TRBV5-1 and J usage is TRBJ1-1, with a tentative D call TRBD1 (6 bases). The CDR3 covers 13 residues. With 4 bases removed from V and 2 bases from J, the gap between germline ends came to 9 bases. Germline V gives CDR1 SGHRS, CDR2 YFSETQ. The CDR3 DNA reads as TGCGCCAGCAGCGGACAGCTAAACACTGAAGCTTTCTTT. It yields the protein CASSGQLNTEAFF. Looking up the rest from reference TRBV5-1 and TRBJ1-1 gives the full variable domain: KAGVTQTPRYLIKTRGQQVTLSCSPISGHRSVSWYQQTPGQGLQFLFEYFSETQRNKGNFPGRFSGRQFSNSRSEMNVSTLELGDSALYLCASSGQLNTEAFFGQGTRLTVV.

The sample holds a few counts of this clonotype. This rearrangement joins TRBV27 to TRBJ2-5; TRBD2 matches at 10 bases. Germline V gives CDR1 MNHEY, CDR2 SMNVEV (reference sequence). This CDR3 comprises 15 residues. V lost 4 bases and J lost 4; bases outside the gene matches: 6. The CDR3 is CASSYRGLAIETQYF. DNA of the CDR3: TGTGCCAGCAGTTACAGGGGACTAGCGATAGAGACCCAGTACTTC.

This clonotype was seen a handful of times. V gene TRBV29-1 combines with J gene TRBJ1-2, with a weak D call TRBD1 (5 bases). The CDR3 sequence is 14 residues long. Trimming removed 6 bases from V and 4 bases from J, with 18 bases in between. Germline assignment: CDR1 SQVTM and CDR2 ANQGSEA. CDR3 amino acids: CSVAPPGGIYGYTF. CDR3 DNA sequence: TGCAGCGTAGCCCCTCCGGGGGGTATCTATGGCTACACCTTC.

The J gene is TRBJ2-7, the V gene TRBV10-3; 9 nucleotides agree with TRBD1. CDR3 size: 13 residues. The germline CDR1 and CDR2 sequences are ENHRY and SYGVKD. J lost 4 bases, V lost 6 bases, and 4 bases had no gene match. In DNA, the CDR3 is TGTGCCATCAGGCCGGGACAGGGATACGAGCAGTACTTC. It translates to CAIRPGQGYEQYF.

This sequence joins TRBV27 and TRBJ2-7; D call uncertain. CDR1 is MNHEY, CDR2 SMNVEV, per germline (reference sequence). The V and J ends lost 2 bases and 4 bases respectively, with 12 bases between them. This CDR3 is 14 amino acids long. CDR3 protein: CASSLKGFGYEQYF. CDR3 nucleotides: TGTGCCAGCAGTTTAAAGGGTTTCGGATACGAGCAGTACTTC.

This clonotype appeared a few times. The chain couples TRBV7-2 to TRBJ2-1, with 10 bases matching TRBD2. Germline V gene data show CDR1 as SGHTA and CDR2 as FQGNSA. The CDR3 loop spans 15 amino acids. V shed 5 bases, J shed 7 bases, and the junction held 8 bases outside the gene matches. As DNA, the CDR3 is TGTGCCAGCAGCCGAACTAGCGGGGTCTTTAATGAGCAGTTCTTC. Protein sequence: CASSRTSGVFNEQFF.

V is TRBV29-1 and J is TRBJ1-5; D remains unclear. This CDR3 has 13 residues. From germline, CDR1 is SQVTM and CDR2 ANQGSEA. Trimming pared 4 bases from V and 4 bases from J, leaving 11 bases between. CDR3 in DNA: TGCAGCGTTGCGACGCAAGGGAATCAGCCCCAGCATTTT. Amino acid sequence: CSVATQGNQPQHF.

This clonotype was seen ten or more times. J is TRBJ1-6 and V is TRBV6-6; D perhaps matches TRBD1 (5 bases). CDR3 length: 11 amino acids. Trimming pared 5 bases from V and 14 bases from J, leaving 10 bases between. Germline CDR1 MNHNY, CDR2 SVGAGI (reference sequence). The CDR3 spells CASSPTGTLHF. Here the CDR3 DNA reads TGTGCCAGCAGTCCAACAGGTACCCTCCACTTT.

This sequence joins TRBV6-5 and TRBJ1-2; tentative D call: TRBD1 (6 bases). The CDR3 sequence is 15 residues long. Trimming took off 0 bases at V and 5 bases at J, with 13 bases between the two ends. Germline CDR1 reads MNHEY; CDR2 reads SVGAGI. CDR3 bases: TGTGCCAGCAGTTACTCCGGGGGGCAAGGGTATGGCTACACCTTC. This sequence encodes CASSYSGGQGYGYTF.

In this sample, this clonotype turned up a few times. The rearrangement uses TRBV20-1 and TRBJ2-3; 7 bases agree with TRBD2. The CDR3 spans 16 residues. Trimming took 1 base from V and 3 from J; bases not matched to a gene: 10. Germline assignment: CDR1 DFQATT and CDR2 SNEGSKA (reference sequence). CDR3 in DNA: TGCAGTGCTAGAGTCTACCGGCTGCGGGGGACAGATACGCAGTATTTT. Translated: CSARVYRLRGTDTQYF.

In this sample, this clonotype turned up a few times. The chain combines TRBV12-3 or TRBV12-4 with TRBJ2-4, with D unclear. The CDR3 covers 13 residues. Trimming shortened V by 6 bases and J by 6 bases, and 12 bases separated the two germline ends. CDR3 amino acids: CASRLWGRNIQYF. The CDR3 coding sequence is TGTGCCAGCAGGTTATGGGGTAGAAACATTCAGTACTTC.

This clonotype was observed at least ten times. This chain joins TRBV3-1 and TRBJ2-7, with 10 nucleotides matching TRBD1. The germline CDR1 and CDR2 sequences are LGHDT and YNNKEL (reference sequence). Trimming removed 2 bases from V and 5 bases from J; junction bases left unmatched: 6. CDR3 length: 15 residues. The CDR3 sequence: CASSQPTGGRNEQYF. The CDR3 DNA reads TGTGCCAGCAGCCAACCGACAGGGGGCCGGAACGAGCAGTACTTC.

The chain is built from TRBV5-1 and TRBJ1-1, with D hard to call. Per the germline V gene, CDR1 is SGHRS and CDR2 is YFSETQ. This CDR3 is 13 amino acids long. With 4 bases removed from V and 5 bases from J, the gap between germline ends came to 12 bases. The DNA of the CDR3 is TGCGCCAGCAGCAATCCCCTCGTAACTGAAGCTTTCTTT. This translates into CASSNPLVTEAFF.

There are a few counts of this clonotype. This chain joins TRBV5-6 and TRBJ1-1, with D possibly being TRBD1 (5 bases). The CDR3 has 15 residues. Germline V gives CDR1 SGHDT, CDR2 YYEEEE. Trimming cost V 0 bases and J 0 bases, with 9 bases left between them. CDR3 region: CASSLEDRLNTEAFF. The DNA for the CDR3 is TGTGCCAGCAGCTTGGAAGACAGACTGAACACTGAAGCTTTCTTT.

This clonotype was detected only a few times. The chain couples TRBV7-2 to TRBJ2-3; TRBD1 aligns across 8 bases. Trimming removed 5 bases from V and 4 bases from J; junction bases left unmatched: 5. This CDR3 has 14 residues. CDR1 SGHTA and CDR2 FQGNSA come from the germline V gene. The CDR3 spells CASSVIQGADTQYF. The CDR3 nucleotides are TGTGCCAGCAGCGTAATACAGGGGGCAGATACGCAGTATTTT. Variable domain in full (rest from reference TRBV7-2 and TRBJ2-3): GAGVSQSPSNKVTEKGKDVELRCDPISGHTALYWYRQSLGQGLEFLIYFQGNSAPDKSGLPSDRFSAERTGGSVSTLTIQRTQQEDSAVYLCASSVIQGADTQYFGPGTRLTVL.

This clonotype was observed a few times. V and J are TRBV9 and TRBJ1-4; TRBD1 matches at 8 bases. The CDR3 totals 15 residues. Germline CDR1 and CDR2: SGDLS and YYNGEE. The J segment lost 6 bases and the V segment lost 4 bases, leaving 8 bases of the junction unmatched. The CDR3 DNA is TGTGCCAGCAGCACCGAGACAGGGGAATATGAAAAACTGTTTTTT. Translated, it gives CASSTETGEYEKLFF. The complete variable domain, with remaining parts taken from reference TRBV9 and TRBJ1-4, reads DSGVTQTPKHLITATGQRVTLRCSPRSGDLSVYWYQQSLDQGLQFLIQYYNGEERAKGNILERFSAQQFPDLHSELNLSSLELGDSALYFCASSTETGEYEKLFFGSGTQLSVL.

This clonotype has just a few counts. V is TRBV5-1 and J is TRBJ1-4; D gene uncertain. CDR1 and CDR2 (germline): SGHRS, YFSETQ. The length of the CDR3 is 14 residues. Trimming left V 6 bases short and J 0 bases short, with 9 bases between. The CDR3 reads CASNGGTTNEKLFF. The CDR3 DNA is TGCGCCAGCAATGGAGGGACAACTAATGAAAAACTGTTTTTT. The variable domain in full, completed from reference TRBV5-1 and TRBJ1-4, reads KAGVTQTPRYLIKTRGQQVTLSCSPISGHRSVSWYQQTPGQGLQFLFEYFSETQRNKGNFPGRFSGRQFSNSRSEMNVSTLELGDSALYLCASNGGTTNEKLFFGSGTQLSVL.